This T cell receptor (beta chain) was profiled in a study of T cell repertoires in cytomegalovirus infection. Study details: The authors relied on CMV epitopes, both recently identified HLA-C-restricted and well-studied HLA-B-restricted. Public TCR beta signatures marked donors with CMV infection and the matching HLA.

Study observations and caveats: The study found HLA-C-restricted CMV-specific TCR beta clonotypes dominating the ex vivo response. Cumulative frequency (of public TCR beta family members) identified carriers of CMV plus the relevant HLA.

This clonotype was observed a few times. Its antigen is as yet unknown. TCRdb processed the reads anew with MiXCR; each CDR3 protein has one entry. The sample contains roughly 160,000 distinct CDR3 sequences, roughly a fifth of which appear only once. Germline V gene lookup returns CDR1 SGHTA and CDR2 FQGTGA. V was pared by 1 base and J by 1 base, with 13 bases between. The CDR3 has 16 amino acids. The chain carries TRBV7-3 and TRBJ1-1; no reliable D call. Sequences were derived from CD8+ T cells from cultured PBMCs, sampled from culture after CMV antigen stimulation. The receptor's source is a human donor in good health (CMV status not recorded). Some clones in this sample may be carry-over from other donors' samples. The CDR3 sequence: CASSLSPSRGNTEAFF. CDR3 in DNA: TGTGCCAGCAGCTTAAGCCCGTCCCGGGGGAACACTGAAGCTTTCTTT.